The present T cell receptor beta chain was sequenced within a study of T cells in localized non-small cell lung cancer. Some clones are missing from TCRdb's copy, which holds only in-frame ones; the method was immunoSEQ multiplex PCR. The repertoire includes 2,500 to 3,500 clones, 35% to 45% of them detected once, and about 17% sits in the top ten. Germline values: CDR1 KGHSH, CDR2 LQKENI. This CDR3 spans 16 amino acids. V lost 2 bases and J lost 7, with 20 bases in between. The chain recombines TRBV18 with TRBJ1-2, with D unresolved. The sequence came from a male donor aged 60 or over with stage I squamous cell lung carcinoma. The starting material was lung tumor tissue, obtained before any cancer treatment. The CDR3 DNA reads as TGTGCCAGCTCACCATCAATGGAAGACCGGAGTAGTGGCTACACCTTC. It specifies CASSPSMEDRSSGYTF. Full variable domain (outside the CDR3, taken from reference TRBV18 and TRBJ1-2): NAGVMQNPRHLVRRRGQEARLRCSPMKGHSHVYWYRQLPEEGLKFMVYLQKENIIDESGMPKERFSAEFPKEGPSILRIQQVVRGDSAAYFCASSPSMEDRSSGYTFGSGTRLTVV.